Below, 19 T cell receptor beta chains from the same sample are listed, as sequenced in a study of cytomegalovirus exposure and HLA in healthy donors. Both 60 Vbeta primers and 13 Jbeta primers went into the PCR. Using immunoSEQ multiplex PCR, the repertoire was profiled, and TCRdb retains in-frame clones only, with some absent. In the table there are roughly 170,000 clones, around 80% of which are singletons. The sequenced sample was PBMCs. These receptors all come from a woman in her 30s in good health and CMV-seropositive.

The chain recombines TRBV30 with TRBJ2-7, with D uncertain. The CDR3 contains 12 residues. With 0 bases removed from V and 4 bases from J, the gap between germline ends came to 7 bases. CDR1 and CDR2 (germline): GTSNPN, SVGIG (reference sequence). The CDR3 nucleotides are TGTGCCTGGAGTGTACAGCAGTACGAGCAGTACTTC. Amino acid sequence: CAWSVQQYEQYF. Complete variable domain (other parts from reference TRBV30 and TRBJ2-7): SQTIHQWPATLVQPVGSPLSLECTVEGTSNPNLYWYRQAAGRGLQLLFYSVGIGQISSEVPQNLSASRPQDRQFILSSKKLLLSDSGFYLCAWSVQQYEQYFGPGTRLTVT.

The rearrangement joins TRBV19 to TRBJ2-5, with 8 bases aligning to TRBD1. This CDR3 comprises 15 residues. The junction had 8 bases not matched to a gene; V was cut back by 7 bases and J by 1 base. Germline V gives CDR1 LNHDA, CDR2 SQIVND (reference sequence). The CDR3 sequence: CASNTDRVGQETQYF. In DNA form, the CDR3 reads TGTGCCAGTAACACGGACAGGGTTGGCCAAGAGACCCAGTACTTC.

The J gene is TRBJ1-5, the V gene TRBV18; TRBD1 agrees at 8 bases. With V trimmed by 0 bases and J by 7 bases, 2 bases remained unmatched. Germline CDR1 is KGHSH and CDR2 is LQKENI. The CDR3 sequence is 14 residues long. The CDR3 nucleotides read TGTGCCAGCTCACCACCGACAGGGGAACAGCCCCAGCATTTT. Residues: CASSPPTGEQPQHF. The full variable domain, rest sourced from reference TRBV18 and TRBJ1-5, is NAGVMQNPRHLVRRRGQEARLRCSPMKGHSHVYWYRQLPEEGLKFMVYLQKENIIDESGMPKERFSAEFPKEGPSILRIQQVVRGDSAAYFCASSPPTGEQPQHFGDGTRLSIL.

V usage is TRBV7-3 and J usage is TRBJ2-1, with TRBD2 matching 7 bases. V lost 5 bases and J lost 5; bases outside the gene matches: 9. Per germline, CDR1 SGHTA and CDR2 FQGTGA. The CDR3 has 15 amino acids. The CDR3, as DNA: TGTGCCAGCAGCACCGGGAGGTTTAACGACAATGAGCAGTTCTTC. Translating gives CASSTGRFNDNEQFF.

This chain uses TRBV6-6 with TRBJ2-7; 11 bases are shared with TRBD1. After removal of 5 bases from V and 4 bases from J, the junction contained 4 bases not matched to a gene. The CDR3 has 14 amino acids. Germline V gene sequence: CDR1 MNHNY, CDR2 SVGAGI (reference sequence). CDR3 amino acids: CASSGRDRGYEQYF. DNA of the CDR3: TGTGCCAGCAGTGGCCGGGACAGGGGGTACGAGCAGTACTTC.

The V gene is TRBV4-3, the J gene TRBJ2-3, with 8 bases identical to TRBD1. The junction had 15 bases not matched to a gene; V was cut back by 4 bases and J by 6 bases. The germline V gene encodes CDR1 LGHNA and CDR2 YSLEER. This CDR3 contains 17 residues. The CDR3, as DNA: TGCGCCAGCAGCCCGAACGGGCAGGGGGCCCGCATGGATACGCAGTATTTT. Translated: CASSPNGQGARMDTQYF.

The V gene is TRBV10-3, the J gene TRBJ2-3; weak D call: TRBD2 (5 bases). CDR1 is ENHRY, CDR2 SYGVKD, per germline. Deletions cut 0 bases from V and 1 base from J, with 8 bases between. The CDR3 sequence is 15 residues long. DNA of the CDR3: TGTGCCATCAGTGAGTCCGGGGTAGGCACAGATACGCAGTATTTT. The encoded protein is CAISESGVGTDTQYF.

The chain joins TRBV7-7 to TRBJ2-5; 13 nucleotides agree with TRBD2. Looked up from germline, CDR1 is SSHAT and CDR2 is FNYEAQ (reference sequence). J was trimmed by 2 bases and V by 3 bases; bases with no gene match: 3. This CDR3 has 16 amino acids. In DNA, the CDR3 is TGTGCCAGCAGCTTCTCGGGACTAGCGGGGCAAGAGACCCAGTACTTC. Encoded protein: CASSFSGLAGQETQYF.

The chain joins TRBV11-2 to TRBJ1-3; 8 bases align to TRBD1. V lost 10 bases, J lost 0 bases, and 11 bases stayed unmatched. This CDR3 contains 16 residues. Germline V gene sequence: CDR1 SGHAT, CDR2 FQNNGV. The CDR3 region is CANRHRTGSSGNTIYF. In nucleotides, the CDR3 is TGTGCCAACAGACACAGGACAGGGAGCTCTGGAAACACCATATATTTT. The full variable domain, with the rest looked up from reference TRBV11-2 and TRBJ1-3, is EAGVAQSPRYKIIEKRQSVAFWCNPISGHATLYWYQQILGQGPKLLIQFQNNGVVDDSQLPKDRFSAERLKGVDSTLKIQPAKLEDSAVYLCANRHRTGSSGNTIYFGEGSWLTVV.

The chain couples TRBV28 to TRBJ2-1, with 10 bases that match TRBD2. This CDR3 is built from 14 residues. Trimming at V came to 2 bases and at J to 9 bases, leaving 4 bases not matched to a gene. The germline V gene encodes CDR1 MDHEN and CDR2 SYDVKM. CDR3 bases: TGTGCCAGCAGTTTACTAGCGGGAGCAGGTGAGCAGTTCTTC. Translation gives CASSLLAGAGEQFF. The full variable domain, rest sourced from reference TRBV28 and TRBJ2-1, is DVKVTQSSRYLVKRTGEKVFLECVQDMDHENMFWYRQDPGLGLRLIYFSYDVKMKEKGDIPEGYSVSREKKERFSLILESASTNQTSMYLCASSLLAGAGEQFFGPGTRLTVL.

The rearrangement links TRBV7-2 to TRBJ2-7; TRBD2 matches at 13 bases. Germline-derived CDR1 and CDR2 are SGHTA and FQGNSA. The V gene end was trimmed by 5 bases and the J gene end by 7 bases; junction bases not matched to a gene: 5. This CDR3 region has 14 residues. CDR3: CASSPRLAGGEQYF. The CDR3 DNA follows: TGTGCCAGCAGCCCGAGACTAGCGGGGGGTGAGCAGTACTTC. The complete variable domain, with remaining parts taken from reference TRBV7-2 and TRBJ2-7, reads GAGVSQSPSNKVTEKGKDVELRCDPISGHTALYWYRQSLGQGLEFLIYFQGNSAPDKSGLPSDRFSAERTGGSVSTLTIQRTQQEDSAVYLCASSPRLAGGEQYFGPGTRLTVT.

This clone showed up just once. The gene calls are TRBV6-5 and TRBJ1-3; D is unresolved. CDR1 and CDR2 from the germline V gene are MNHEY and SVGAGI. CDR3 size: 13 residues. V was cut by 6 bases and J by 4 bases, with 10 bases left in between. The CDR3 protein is CASSSPGGNTIYF. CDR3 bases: TGTGCCAGCAGCTCTCCCGGGGGAAACACCATATATTTT.

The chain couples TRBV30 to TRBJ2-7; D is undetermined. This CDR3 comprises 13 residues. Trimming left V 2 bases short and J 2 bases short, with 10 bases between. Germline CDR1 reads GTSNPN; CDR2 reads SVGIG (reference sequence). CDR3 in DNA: TGTGCCTGGAGTACAAGCGTCCCCTACGAGCAGTACTTC. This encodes CAWSTSVPYEQYF.

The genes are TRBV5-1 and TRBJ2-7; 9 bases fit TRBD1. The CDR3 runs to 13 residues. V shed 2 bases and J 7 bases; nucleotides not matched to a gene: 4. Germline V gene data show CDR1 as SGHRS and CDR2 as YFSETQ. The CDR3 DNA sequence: TGCGCCAGCAGCTTAGGGACAGGGTGGGAGCAGTACTTC. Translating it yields CASSLGTGWEQYF.

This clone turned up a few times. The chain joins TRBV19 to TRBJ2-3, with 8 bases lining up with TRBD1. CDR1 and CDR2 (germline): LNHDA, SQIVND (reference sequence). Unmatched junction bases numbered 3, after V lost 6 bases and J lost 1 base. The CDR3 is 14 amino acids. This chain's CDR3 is CASRDRAGTDTQYF. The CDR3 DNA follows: TGTGCCAGTAGGGACAGGGCCGGCACAGATACGCAGTATTTT.

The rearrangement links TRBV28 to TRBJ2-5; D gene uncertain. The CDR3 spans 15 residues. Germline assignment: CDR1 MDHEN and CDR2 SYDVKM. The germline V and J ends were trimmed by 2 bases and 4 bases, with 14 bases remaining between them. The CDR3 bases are TGTGCCAGCAGTTTAGGAAGTGCGGATTCAGAGACCCAGTACTTC. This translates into CASSLGSADSETQYF.

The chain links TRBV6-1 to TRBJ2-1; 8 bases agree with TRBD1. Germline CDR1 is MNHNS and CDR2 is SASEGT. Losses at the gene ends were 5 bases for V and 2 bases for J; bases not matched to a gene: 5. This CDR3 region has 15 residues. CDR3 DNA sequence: TGTGCCAGCAGTAAAAGGACAGGGACCTACAATGAGCAGTTCTTC. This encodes CASSKRTGTYNEQFF.

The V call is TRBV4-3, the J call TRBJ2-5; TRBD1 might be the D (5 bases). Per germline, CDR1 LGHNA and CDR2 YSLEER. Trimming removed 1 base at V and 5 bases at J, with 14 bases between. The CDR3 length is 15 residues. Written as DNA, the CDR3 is TGCGCCAGCAGCCAAGGGGCAGGGCAGTGGGAGACCCAGTACTTC. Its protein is CASSQGAGQWETQYF.

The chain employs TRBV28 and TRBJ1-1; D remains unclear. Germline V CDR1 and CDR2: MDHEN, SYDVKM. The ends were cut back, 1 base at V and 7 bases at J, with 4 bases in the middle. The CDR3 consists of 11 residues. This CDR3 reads CASSLSSEAFF. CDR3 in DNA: TGTGCCAGCAGTTTATCGAGTGAAGCTTTCTTT.